This T cell receptor beta chain is from a study of metastatic and nonmetastatic thyroid tumors. About the research overall: Blood and tumor or nodule tissue repertoires from malignant and benign thyroid patients were compared. Study conclusions and caveats: Benign nodules were reported to have significantly lower TCR beta diversity than malignant thyroid tumors, in blood and tumor.

Every patient underwent thyroid surgery untreated. The CDR3 totals 17 residues. Between the trimmed V and J ends, which lost 0 bases and 0 bases, there was a span of 15 bases. Germline V gives CDR1 MNHNS, CDR2 SASEGT. Original processing notes: Construction of a distant-metastasis classifier for papillary thyroid cancer relied on CDR3 differences across clinicopathological groups. TCRdb re-called clones from the PCR reads using MiXCR. Clone size and V and J calls follow TCRdb, not the original study. Among about 20,000 clones listed, under 30% were seen once. This clone was detected only a few times. Its antigen is unknown.

This sequence originates from a male donor with papillary thyroid cancer or a benign thyroid nodule (not recorded which). Some clones in this sample may be carry-over from other donors' samples. This rearrangement joins TRBV6-1 to TRBJ2-7, with a possible D match to TRBD2 (6 bases). The sample was blood. The CDR3 sequence is CASSEALGRGLSYEQYF. In nucleotides, the CDR3 is TGTGCCAGCAGTGAAGCGCTCGGGCGGGGCCTCTCCTACGAGCAGTACTTC.